Listed below are T cell receptor beta chains from one sample, sequenced in a study of OX40 agonist ivuxolimab in advanced cancers. TCRdb's table, derived via immunoSEQ multiplex PCR, lists solely in-frame clones and lacks some. The sample contains tens of thousands of clones, about four fifths of which appear only once. The sample in question was CD4+ or CD8+ T cells sorted from blood, obtained in a trial of the OX40 agonist ivuxolimab. These receptors were obtained from an adult with an advanced solid tumor such as melanoma, head and neck, liver or kidney cancer. CDR3s include the opening cysteine and the closing phenylalanine or tryptophan. D genes are given only for firm matches. Clone size is shown for a subset of rows, as once, few, many or a class of expanded clone.

size	V	J	D	CDR3	DNA
-	TRBV2	TRBJ2-1	TRBD2	CASSEAISGRENEQFF	TGTGCCAGCAGTGAAGCGATTAGCGGGAGGGAAAATGAGCAGTTCTTC
-	TRBV6-5	TRBJ2-7	TRBD1	CASSSQGVGEQYF	TGTGCCAGCAGTTCGCAGGGGGTTGGCGAGCAGTACTTC
-	TRBV28	TRBJ1-1	-	CASSPAPLIEAFF	TGTGCCAGCAGTCCTGCCCCGCTCATTGAAGCTTTCTTT
-	TRBV6-1	TRBJ2-2	-	CASSELLGELFF	TGTGCCAGCAGTGAATTATTAGGGGAGCTGTTTTTT
-	TRBV5-6	TRBJ2-5	-	CASSLMGTAQETQYF	TGTGCCAGCAGCTTGATGGGAACAGCGCAAGAGACCCAGTACTTC
-	TRBV11-2	TRBJ2-5	-	CASSLGGAFQETQYF	TGTGCCAGCAGCTTGGGGGGGGCTTTCCAAGAGACCCAGTACTTC
-	TRBV4-1	TRBJ1-1	TRBD1	CASSQEGTVAGAFF	TGCGCCAGCAGCCAAGAGGGGACAGTAGCCGGCGCTTTCTTT
-	TRBV25-1	TRBJ2-2	-	CASSDRLFGTGELFF	TGTGCCAGCAGTGACAGGTTGTTTGGCACCGGGGAGCTGTTTTTT
-	TRBV9	TRBJ2-1	TRBD2	CASSYGTSGSGYNEQFF	TGTGCCAGCAGCTACGGGACTAGCGGGAGTGGGTACAATGAGCAGTTCTTC
once	TRBV6-4	TRBJ2-1	-	CASSRGGAGHLNEQFF	TGTGCCAGCAGCCGAGGGGGAGCGGGGCACCTCAATGAGCAGTTCTTC
-	TRBV5-4	TRBJ2-7	TRBD1	CASSLRAGGDEQYF	TGTGCCAGCAGCTTGAGGGCAGGGGGCGACGAGCAGTACTTC
-	TRBV19	TRBJ1-2	-	CASSPNLANYGYTF	TGTGCCAGTAGCCCCAATCTGGCTAACTATGGCTACACCTTC
-	TRBV19	TRBJ1-6	-	CASTLSWGAGGSPLHF	TGTGCCAGTACCCTTTCATGGGGCGCCGGGGGTTCACCCCTCCACTTT
few	TRBV5-6	TRBJ2-5	TRBD1	CASSLGTGSKETQYF	TGTGCCAGCAGCTTGGGGACAGGGAGTAAAGAGACCCAGTACTTC
-	TRBV5-4	TRBJ1-1	-	CASSLANQRAFF	TGTGCCAGCAGCTTGGCCAACCAGAGGGCTTTCTTT
-	TRBV5-5	TRBJ2-3	TRBD2	CASSPGPTSGSTDTQYF	TGTGCCAGCAGCCCGGGCCCTACTAGCGGGAGCACAGATACGCAGTATTTT
-	TRBV11-3	TRBJ2-5	-	CASSAQGMVETQYF	TGTGCCAGCAGCGCACAGGGTATGGTAGAGACCCAGTACTTC
-	TRBV5-4	TRBJ2-1	TRBD2	CASSQGLAGWNEQFF	TGTGCCAGCAGCCAGGGACTAGCGGGATGGAATGAGCAGTTCTTC
-	TRBV4-1	TRBJ1-5	-	CASSWDNLSNQPQHF	TGCGCCAGCAGCTGGGACAACCTTAGCAATCAGCCCCAGCATTTT
-	TRBV7-9	TRBJ2-5	-	CASSPIGSDGETQYF	TGTGCCAGCAGCCCTATTGGGAGCGATGGGGAGACCCAGTACTTC
-	TRBV9	TRBJ2-7	TRBD2	CASSAGLAGEGEQYF	TGTGCCAGCAGCGCAGGACTAGCGGGAGAGGGCGAGCAGTACTTC
-	TRBV4-1	TRBJ1-1	-	CASSRALVSQNTEAFF	TGCGCCAGCAGCCGCGCATTGGTGTCTCAGAACACTGAAGCTTTCTTT
-	TRBV27	TRBJ2-7	-	CASSLSSRGPYEQYF	TGTGCCAGCAGTTTATCCTCGCGCGGTCCCTACGAGCAGTACTTC
-	TRBV11-3	TRBJ2-1	-	CASSTQGWGGEQFF	TGTGCCAGCAGTACACAGGGTTGGGGTGGTGAGCAGTTCTTC
few	TRBV7-2	TRBJ2-2	-	CASSFSNTGELFF	TGTGCCAGCAGCTTTTCCAACACCGGGGAGCTGTTTTTT
once	TRBV6-1	TRBJ2-7	TRBD2	CASSEGAGVGNEQYF	TGTGCCAGCAGTGAGGGAGCGGGAGTAGGCAACGAGCAGTACTTC
-	TRBV30	TRBJ1-5	-	CAWSVRNGGLNQPQHF	TGTGCCTGGAGTGTCAGGAACGGAGGGCTCAATCAGCCCCAGCATTTT
-	TRBV6-1	TRBJ1-2	-	CASSGTYRRNYGYTF	TGTGCCAGCAGTGGGACCTACCGGCGGAACTATGGCTACACCTTC
-	TRBV25-1	TRBJ1-1	-	CASSEPGDTEAFF	TGTGCCAGCAGTGAGCCAGGGGACACTGAAGCTTTCTTT
-	TRBV2	TRBJ1-2	TRBD1	CASSEGTGWWSYGYTF	TGTGCCAGCAGTGAGGGGACAGGGTGGTGGAGCTATGGCTACACCTTC
once	TRBV13	TRBJ2-7	-	CASSSDSPARQYF	TGTGCCAGCAGCTCAGACTCCCCGGCGAGACAGTACTTC
-	TRBV4-2	TRBJ2-2	TRBD1	CASSHLDRGRTGELFF	TGTGCCAGCAGCCATTTGGACAGGGGGCGCACCGGGGAGCTGTTTTTT
-	TRBV29-1	TRBJ2-5	TRBD1	CSVSGTEETQYF	TGCAGCGTTTCCGGGACAGAAGAGACCCAGTACTTC
medium-sized	TRBV6-1	TRBJ1-5	TRBD1	CASSDGQGRSQPQHF	TGTGCCAGCAGCGACGGACAGGGGAGAAGTCAGCCCCAGCATTTT
-	TRBV5-6	TRBJ1-3	-	CASSWGRSSGNTIYF	TGTGCCAGCAGCTGGGGGCGCTCCTCTGGAAACACCATATATTTT
-	TRBV19	TRBJ2-5	-	CASSTNVGAQYF	TGTGCCAGTAGTACGAATGTGGGGGCCCAGTACTTC
-	TRBV5-8	TRBJ1-5	-	CASSLVRGTDQPQHF	TGTGCCAGCAGCTTGGTGAGGGGGACCGATCAGCCCCAGCATTTT
-	TRBV6-5	TRBJ2-5	TRBD2	CASSYSVGGSQETQYF	TGTGCCAGCAGTTACTCGGTCGGGGGGTCGCAAGAGACCCAGTACTTC
-	TRBV7-2	TRBJ2-2	TRBD2	CASSILGLAGAGELFF	TGTGCCAGCAGTATTCTCGGACTAGCGGGAGCCGGGGAGCTGTTTTTT
-	TRBV4-2	TRBJ1-4	-	CASSQGSGFEKLFF	TGTGCCAGCAGCCAAGGTTCGGGGTTTGAAAAACTGTTTTTT
once	TRBV5-3	TRBJ1-4	-	CARSLGQTISATNEKLFF	TGTGCCAGAAGCTTAGGCCAGACGATCTCGGCAACTAATGAAAAACTGTTTTTT
-	TRBV5-6	TRBJ1-4	-	CASSLVGASGNEKLFF	TGTGCCAGCAGCTTGGTGGGGGCTAGTGGTAATGAAAAACTGTTTTTT